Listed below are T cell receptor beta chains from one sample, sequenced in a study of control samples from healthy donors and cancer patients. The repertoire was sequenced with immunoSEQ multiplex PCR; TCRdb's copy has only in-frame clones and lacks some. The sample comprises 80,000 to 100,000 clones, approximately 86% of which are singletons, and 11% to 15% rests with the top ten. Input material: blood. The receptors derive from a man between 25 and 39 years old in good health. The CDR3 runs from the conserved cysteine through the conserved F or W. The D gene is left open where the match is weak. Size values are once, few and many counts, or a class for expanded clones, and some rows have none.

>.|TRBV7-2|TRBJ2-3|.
TGTGCCAGCAGTCCAATGGGGATAACTAGCACAGATACGCAGTATTTT
CASSPMGITSTDTQYF
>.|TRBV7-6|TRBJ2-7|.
TGTGCCAGCAGCTTAGCGCCCCCCATAGGGAGGACCACCTACGAGCAGTACTTC
CASSLAPPIGRTTYEQYF
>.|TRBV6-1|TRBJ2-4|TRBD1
TGTGCCAGCAGTGAAGATCTCCCGCGACAGGGGCTACAGAAGAAAAACATTCAGTACTTC
CASSEDLPRQGLQKKNIQYF
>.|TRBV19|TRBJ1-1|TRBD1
TGTGCCAGTAGTCCCCGCGGTAGCAGGGGGCTCGTTGTACGAAAGCTGAACACTGAAGCTTTCTTT
CASSPRGSRGLVVRKLNTEAFF
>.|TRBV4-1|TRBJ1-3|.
TGCGCCAGCAGCCAGGGGCGGGGGAGGAGCTCTGGAAACACCATATATTTT
CASSQGRGRSSGNTIYF
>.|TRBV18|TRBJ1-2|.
TGTGCCAGCTCACCAATTAGGTCGGACAACTATGGCTACACCTTC
CASSPIRSDNYGYTF
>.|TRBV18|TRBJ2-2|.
TGTGCCAGCTCACCCAGCAGATTCGGGGAGCTGTTTTTT
CASSPSRFGELFF
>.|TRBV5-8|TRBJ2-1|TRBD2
TGTGCCAGCAGCCCCGATCGGAGGGAGGGTGATGAGCAGTTCTTC
CASSPDRREGDEQFF
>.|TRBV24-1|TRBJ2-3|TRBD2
TGTGCCACCAGTGATTTCGCTAGCGGGAGCTTAGATACGCAGTATTTT
CATSDFASGSLDTQYF
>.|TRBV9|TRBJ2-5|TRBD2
TGTGCCAGCCCGGTCCGGGGACTAGCGGGAGATAGTCGAGCGGAGACCCAGTACTTC
CASPVRGLAGDSRAETQYF
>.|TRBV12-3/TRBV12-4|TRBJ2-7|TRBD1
TGTGCCAGCAGTGACGGACAGGGGAACGAGCAGTACTTC
CASSDGQGNEQYF
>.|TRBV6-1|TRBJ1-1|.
TGTGCCAGCAGTGCCCACCGAGCCGGGACGAATAGGGCTGAAGCTTTCTTT
CASSAHRAGTNRAEAFF
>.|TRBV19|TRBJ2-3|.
TGTGCCAGTAGTGTCTGGGGTCTTGGCATCACAAGGGCAGATACGCAGTATTTT
CASSVWGLGITRADTQYF
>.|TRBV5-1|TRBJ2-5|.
TGCGCCAGCAGCTTAAGTCGGGAGACACAGTACTTC
CASSLSRETQYF
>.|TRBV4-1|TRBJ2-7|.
TGCGCCAGCAGCTCTAGGGGCGGAGCGCAAGCCTACGAGCAGTACTTC
CASSSRGGAQAYEQYF
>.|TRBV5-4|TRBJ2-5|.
TGTGCCAGCAGTCCGACACCGGGGCTTCAAGAGACCCAGTACTTC
CASSPTPGLQETQYF
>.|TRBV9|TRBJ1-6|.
TGTGCCAGCAGCGTCACAGGGACCTATAATTCACCCCTCCACTTT
CASSVTGTYNSPLHF
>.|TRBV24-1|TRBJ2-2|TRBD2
TGTGCCATCCGGACTAGCGGCACCGGGGAGCTGTTTTTT
CAIRTSGTGELFF
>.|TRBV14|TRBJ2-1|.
TGTGCCAGCAGCCAGACATGGAGCAATGAGCAGTTCTTC
CASSQTWSNEQFF
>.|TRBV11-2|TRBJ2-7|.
TGTGCCAGCAGCTTATTGCCCTACGAGCAGTACTTC
CASSLLPYEQYF
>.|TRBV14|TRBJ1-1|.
TGTGCCAGCAGCCACCGCAGCGATGGCATGAACACTGAAGCTTTCTTT
CASSHRSDGMNTEAFF
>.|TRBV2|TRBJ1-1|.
TGTGCCAGCAGCGACCCACGGACTACCCGGGCTTTCTTT
CASSDPRTTRAFF
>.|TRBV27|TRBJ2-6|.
TGTGCCAGCAGTTTTCAGACAGTCTCGGGCTCTGGGGCCAACGTCCTGACTTTC
CASSFQTVSGSGANVLTF
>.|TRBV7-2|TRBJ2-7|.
TGTGCCAGCAGCTTAGCTAGCCACGGCTCCTACGAGCAGTACTTC
CASSLASHGSYEQYF
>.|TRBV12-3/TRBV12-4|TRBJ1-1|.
TGTGCCAGCAGTTTATTGTGGCAAACCAGGGCTTTCTTT
CASSLLWQTRAFF
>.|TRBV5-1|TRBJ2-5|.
TGCGCCAGCAGTCGGAGGGGTGAGACCCAGTACTTC
CASSRRGETQYF
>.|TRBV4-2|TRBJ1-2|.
TGTGCCAGCAGCCAAGGAGGGGGAGGAAGGAACTATGGCTACACCTTC
CASSQGGGGRNYGYTF
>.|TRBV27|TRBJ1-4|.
TGTGCCAGCAGTTTAAGGTCGGTGGCTAATGAAAAACTGTTTTTT
CASSLRSVANEKLFF
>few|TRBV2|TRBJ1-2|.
TGTGCCAGCAGTAGGGCAGGCTATGGCTACACCTTC
CASSRAGYGYTF
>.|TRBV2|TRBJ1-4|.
TGTGCCAGCAGTGATGGACAGTCAACTAATGAAAAACTGTTTTTT
CASSDGQSTNEKLFF
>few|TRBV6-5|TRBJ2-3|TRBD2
TGTGCCAGCGGGACTAGCGGCACAGATACGCAGTATTTT
CASGTSGTDTQYF
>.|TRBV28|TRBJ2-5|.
TGTGCCAGCAGCCTACCCGGCCAAGAGACCCAGTACTTC
CASSLPGQETQYF
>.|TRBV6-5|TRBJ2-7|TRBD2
TGTGCCAGCAGTTACTCCCCTAGCGGGAGCTCCTACGAGCAGTACTTC
CASSYSPSGSSYEQYF
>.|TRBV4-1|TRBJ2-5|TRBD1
TGCGCCAGCAGCCCGGGACAGGGGGCCGGGACCCAGTACTTC
CASSPGQGAGTQYF
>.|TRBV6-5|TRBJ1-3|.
TGTGCCAGCAGTTACTCGTCGGAGAGCTCTGGAAACACCATATATTTT
CASSYSSESSGNTIYF
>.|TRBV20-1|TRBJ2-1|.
TGCAGCGCTAGTAGGAGCGGACAATACAATGAGCAGTTCTTC
CSASRSGQYNEQFF
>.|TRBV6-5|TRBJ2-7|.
TGTGCCAGCAGGCTAACACAGACACTTAGCTACGAGCAGTACTTC
CASRLTQTLSYEQYF
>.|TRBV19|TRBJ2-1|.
TGTGCCAGTAGCACTTCGGATAGGGACAATGAGCAGTTCTTC
CASSTSDRDNEQFF
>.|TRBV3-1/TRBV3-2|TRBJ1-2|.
TGTGCCAGCAGCCAAGGACTACTAGGTTCAAAAGGAGGCTACACCTTC
CASSQGLLGSKGGYTF
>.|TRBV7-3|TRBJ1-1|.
TGTGCCAGCCACTCCGCCCCGAACACTGAAGCTTTCTTT
CASHSAPNTEAFF
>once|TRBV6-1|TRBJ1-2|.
TGTGCCAGCAGTGAAGGGGAACTTCAGCGGGGAGGGACCTTC
CASSEGELQRGGTF
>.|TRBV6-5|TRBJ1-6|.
TGTGCCAGCACCAAGGGACACAATAATTCACCCCTCCACTTT
CASTKGHNNSPLHF
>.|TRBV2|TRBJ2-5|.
TGTGCCAGCAGTCCCCTGCCTGGGGGAGAGACCCAGTACTTC
CASSPLPGGETQYF
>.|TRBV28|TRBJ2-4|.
TGTGCCAGCACCCCGACAGCGCTGGGAGCCAAAAACATTCAGTACTTC
CASTPTALGAKNIQYF